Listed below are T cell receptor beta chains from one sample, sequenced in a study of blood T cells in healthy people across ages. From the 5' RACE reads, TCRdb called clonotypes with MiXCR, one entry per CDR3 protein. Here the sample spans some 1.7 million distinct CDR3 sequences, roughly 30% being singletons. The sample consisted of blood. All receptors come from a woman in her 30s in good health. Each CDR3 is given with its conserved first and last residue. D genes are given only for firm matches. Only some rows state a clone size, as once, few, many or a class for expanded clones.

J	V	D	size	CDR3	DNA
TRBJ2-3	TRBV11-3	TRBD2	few	CASSLGPERVAGPTDTQYF	TGTGCCAGCAGCTTAGGCCCTGAGAGGGTAGCGGGACCCACAGATACGCAGTATTTT
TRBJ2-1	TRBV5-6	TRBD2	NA	CASSKGLGVAGVGSYNEQFF	TGTGCCAGCAGCAAGGGTCTCGGGGTAGCGGGAGTGGGGTCCTACAATGAGCAGTTCTTC
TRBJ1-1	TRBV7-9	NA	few	CAIRGGSNTEAFF	TGTGCCATCAGGGGCGGATCGAACACTGAAGCTTTCTTT
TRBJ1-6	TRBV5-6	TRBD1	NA	CASSFGQGAVLPLHF	TGTGCCAGCAGCTTTGGACAGGGGGCGGTCTTACCCCTCCACTTT
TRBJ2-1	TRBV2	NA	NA	CASSDRGVLEGTQFF	TGTGCCAGCAGTGACAGGGGGGTTTTAGAAGGGACCCAGTTCTTC
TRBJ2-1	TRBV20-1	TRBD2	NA	CSAREGGRAAYNEQFF	TGCAGTGCTAGAGAGGGCGGGAGGGCCGCCTACAATGAGCAGTTCTTC
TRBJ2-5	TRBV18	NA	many	CASSPLVSETQYF	TGTGCCAGCTCACCACTAGTTTCGGAGACCCAGTACTTC
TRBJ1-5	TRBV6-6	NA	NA	CASSAQGLSQPQHF	TGTGCCAGCAGTGCACAGGGATTGTCTCAGCCCCAGCATTTT
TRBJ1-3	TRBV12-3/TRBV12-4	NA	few	CASSLNRQGVYF	TGTGCCAGCAGTTTAAACAGGCAGGGTGTATATTTT
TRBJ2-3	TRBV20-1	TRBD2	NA	CSARGGLAGEKDTQYF	TGCAGTGCTAGAGGTGGACTAGCGGGAGAGAAAGATACGCAGTATTTT
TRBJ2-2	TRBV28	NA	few	CASSLRLRLNTGELFF	TGTGCCAGCAGTTTACGATTGAGATTAAACACCGGGGAGCTGTTTTTT
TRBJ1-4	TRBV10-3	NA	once	CAISESSTGNLFF	TGTGCCATCAGTGAGTCATCAACAGGAAACCTGTTTTTT
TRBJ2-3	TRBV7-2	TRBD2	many	CASSPGGLAGITQYF	TGTGCCAGCAGCCCAGGGGGACTAGCGGGGATCACGCAGTATTTT
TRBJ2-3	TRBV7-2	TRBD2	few	CASSSWTSGRIRTDTQYF	TGTGCCAGCAGCTCGTGGACTAGCGGGAGGATTCGCACAGATACGCAGTATTTT
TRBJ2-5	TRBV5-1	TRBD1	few	CASRLGTGSQETQYF	TGCGCTAGCCGGCTTGGGACAGGTAGCCAAGAGACCCAGTACTTC
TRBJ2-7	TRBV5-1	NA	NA	CASRRDLQGKNYEQYF	TGCGCCAGCCGCCGGGACCTCCAAGGGAAGAACTACGAGCAGTACTTC
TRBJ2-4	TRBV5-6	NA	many	CASSPGHLAKNIQYF	TGTGCCAGCAGTCCTGGACACCTAGCCAAAAACATTCAGTACTTC
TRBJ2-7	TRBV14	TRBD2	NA	CASSLGLAGRGWYERYF	TGTGCCAGCAGCCTCGGACTAGCGGGCCGGGGTTGGTACGAGCGGTACTTC
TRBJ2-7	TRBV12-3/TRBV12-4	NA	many	CASSQRDSSYEQYF	TGTGCCAGCAGTCAACGGGACTCATCCTACGAGCAGTACTTC
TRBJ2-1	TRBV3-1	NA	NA	CASSPTSPSDEQFF	TGTGCCAGCAGCCCGACGAGCCCATCCGATGAGCAGTTCTTC
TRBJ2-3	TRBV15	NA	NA	CTTSSLTSGHTDTQYF	TGTACCACCAGCAGCCTGACTAGTGGGCACACAGATACGCAGTATTTT
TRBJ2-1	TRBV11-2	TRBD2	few	CASSLVWLAGGLGHNEQFF	TGTGCCAGCAGCTTAGTTTGGCTAGCGGGGGGTCTAGGCCACAATGAGCAGTTCTTC
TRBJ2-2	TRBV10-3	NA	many	CAISPGTANTGELFF	TGTGCCATCAGTCCCGGGACGGCGAACACCGGGGAGCTGTTTTTT
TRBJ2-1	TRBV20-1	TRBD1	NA	CSAQGTDNEQFF	TGCAGTGCCCAGGGGACAGACAATGAGCAGTTCTTC
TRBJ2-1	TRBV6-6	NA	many	CATLTETDEQFF	TGTGCCACCCTGACGGAGACGGATGAGCAGTTCTTC
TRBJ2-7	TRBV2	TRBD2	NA	CASSESGLAIYEQYF	TGTGCCAGCAGTGAATCGGGACTAGCGATTTACGAGCAGTACTTC
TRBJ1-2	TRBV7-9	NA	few	CASMGLRDGYTF	TGTGCCAGCATGGGCCTTCGGGATGGCTACACCTTC
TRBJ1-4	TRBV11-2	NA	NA	CASAHGNSFNEKLFF	TGTGCCAGCGCCCACGGTAACAGCTTTAATGAAAAACTGTTTTTT
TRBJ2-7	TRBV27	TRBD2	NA	CACRQTSGRYEQYF	TGTGCCTGCAGGCAGACTAGCGGGCGATACGAGCAGTACTTC
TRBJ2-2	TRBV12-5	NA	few	CASGIGEFTGELFF	TGTGCTAGTGGTATCGGGGAGTTTACCGGGGAGCTGTTTTTT
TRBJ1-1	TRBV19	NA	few	CASGPDFEAFF	TGTGCCAGTGGACCAGACTTCGAAGCTTTCTTT
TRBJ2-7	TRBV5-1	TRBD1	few	CASSSAPGQGADEQYF	TGCGCCAGCAGCTCAGCCCCGGGACAGGGGGCCGACGAGCAGTACTTC
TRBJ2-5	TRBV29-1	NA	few	CSVEPVDLLETQYF	TGCAGCGTTGAGCCGGTAGACCTTCTAGAGACCCAGTACTTC
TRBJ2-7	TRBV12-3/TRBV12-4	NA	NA	CASSLGRPTGEQYF	TGTGCCAGCAGTTTGGGCCGACCGACGGGGGAGCAGTACTTC
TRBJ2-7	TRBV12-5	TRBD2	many	CASGTQTSGKTYEQYF	TGTGCTAGTGGCACCCAGACTAGCGGGAAAACCTACGAGCAGTACTTC
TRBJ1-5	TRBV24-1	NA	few	CATSKGGSNQPQHF	TGTGCCACCAGCAAAGGGGGGTCCAATCAGCCCCAGCATTTT
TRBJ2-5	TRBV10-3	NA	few	CAIKGGEETQYF	TGTGCCATCAAAGGGGGAGAAGAGACCCAGTACTTC
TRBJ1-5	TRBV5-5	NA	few	CASSPLYSNQPQHF	TGTGCCAGCAGCCCGTTATATAGTAATCAGCCCCAGCATTTT
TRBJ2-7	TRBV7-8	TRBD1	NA	CASSPTGAHHEQYF	TGTGCCAGCAGCCCCACAGGGGCGCACCACGAGCAGTACTTC
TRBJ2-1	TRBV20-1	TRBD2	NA	CSAIGPGTSGRGNEQFF	TGCAGTGCTATAGGACCCGGGACTAGCGGGAGGGGGAATGAGCAGTTCTTC
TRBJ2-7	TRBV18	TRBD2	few	CAGSPPTSGRVYEQYF	TGTGCCGGCTCACCACCGACTAGCGGGAGGGTATACGAGCAGTACTTC
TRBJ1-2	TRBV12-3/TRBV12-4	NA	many	CASSRHRGNGYTF	TGTGCCAGCAGTCGGCACCGGGGGAATGGCTACACCTTC
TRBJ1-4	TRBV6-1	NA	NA	CASALWTPNEKLFF	TGTGCCAGCGCCTTGTGGACACCCAATGAAAAACTGTTTTTT